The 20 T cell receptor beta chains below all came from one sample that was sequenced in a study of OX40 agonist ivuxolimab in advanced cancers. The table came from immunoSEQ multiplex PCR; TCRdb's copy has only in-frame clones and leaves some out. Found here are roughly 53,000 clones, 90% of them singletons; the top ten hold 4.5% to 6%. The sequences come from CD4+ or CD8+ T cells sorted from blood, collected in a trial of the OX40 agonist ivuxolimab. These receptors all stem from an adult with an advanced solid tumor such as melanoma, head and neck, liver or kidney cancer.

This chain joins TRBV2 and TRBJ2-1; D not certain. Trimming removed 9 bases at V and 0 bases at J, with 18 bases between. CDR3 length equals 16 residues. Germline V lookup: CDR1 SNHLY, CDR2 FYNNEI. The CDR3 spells CASTPNLPSSYNEQFF. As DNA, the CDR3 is TGTGCCAGTACACCTAACCTACCGAGCTCCTACAATGAGCAGTTCTTC.

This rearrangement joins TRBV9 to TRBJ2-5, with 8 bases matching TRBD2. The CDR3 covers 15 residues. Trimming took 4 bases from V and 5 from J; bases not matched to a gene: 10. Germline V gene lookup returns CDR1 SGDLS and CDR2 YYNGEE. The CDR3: CASSLGLAGGETQYF. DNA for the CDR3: TGTGCCAGCAGCCTGGGGCTAGCGGGTGGGGAGACCCAGTACTTC. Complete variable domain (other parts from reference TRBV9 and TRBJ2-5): DSGVTQTPKHLITATGQRVTLRCSPRSGDLSVYWYQQSLDQGLQFLIQYYNGEERAKGNILERFSAQQFPDLHSELNLSSLELGDSALYFCASSLGLAGGETQYFGPGTRLLVL.

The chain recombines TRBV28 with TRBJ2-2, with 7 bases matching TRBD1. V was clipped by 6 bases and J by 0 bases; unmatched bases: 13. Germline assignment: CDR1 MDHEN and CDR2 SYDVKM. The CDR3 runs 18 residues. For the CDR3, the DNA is TGTGCCAGCAGCCCCCCGGGACAGCATTCCTCGAACACCGGGGAGCTGTTTTTT. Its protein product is CASSPPGQHSSNTGELFF.

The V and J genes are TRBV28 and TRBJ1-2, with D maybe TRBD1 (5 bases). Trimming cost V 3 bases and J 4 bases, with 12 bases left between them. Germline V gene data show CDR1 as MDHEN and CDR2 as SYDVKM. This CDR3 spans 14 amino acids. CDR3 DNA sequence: TGTGCCAGCAGTTTGTTACAGGCGGCCTATGGCTACACCTTC. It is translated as CASSLLQAAYGYTF.

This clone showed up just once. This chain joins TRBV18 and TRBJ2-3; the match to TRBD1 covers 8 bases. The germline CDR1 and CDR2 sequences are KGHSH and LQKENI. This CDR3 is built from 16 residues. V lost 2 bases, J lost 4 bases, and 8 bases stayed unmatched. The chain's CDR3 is CASSPTSAGGADTQYF. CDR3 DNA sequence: TGTGCCAGCTCACCAACCTCTGCAGGGGGCGCAGATACGCAGTATTTT. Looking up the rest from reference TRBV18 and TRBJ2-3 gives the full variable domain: NAGVMQNPRHLVRRRGQEARLRCSPMKGHSHVYWYRQLPEEGLKFMVYLQKENIIDESGMPKERFSAEFPKEGPSILRIQQVVRGDSAAYFCASSPTSAGGADTQYFGPGTRLTVL.

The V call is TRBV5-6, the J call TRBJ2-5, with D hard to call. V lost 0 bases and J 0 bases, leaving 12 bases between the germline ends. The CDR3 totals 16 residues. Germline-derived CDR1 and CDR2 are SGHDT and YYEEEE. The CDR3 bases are TGTGCCAGCAGCTTGGTGGCAGGAGAATACCAAGAGACCCAGTACTTC. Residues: CASSLVAGEYQETQYF.

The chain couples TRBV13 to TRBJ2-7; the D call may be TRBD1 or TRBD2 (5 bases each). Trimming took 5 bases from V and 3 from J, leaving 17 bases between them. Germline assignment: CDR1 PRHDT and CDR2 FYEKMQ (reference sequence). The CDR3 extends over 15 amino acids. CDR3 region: CASSPQRGGGYEQYF. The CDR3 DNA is TGTGCCAGCAGCCCCCAGCGAGGTGGGGGCTACGAGCAGTACTTC.

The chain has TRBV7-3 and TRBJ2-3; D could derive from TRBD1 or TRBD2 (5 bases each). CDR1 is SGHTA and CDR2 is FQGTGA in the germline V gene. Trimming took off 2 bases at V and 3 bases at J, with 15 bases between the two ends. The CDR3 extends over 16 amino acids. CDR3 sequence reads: CASSLGGMSTTDTQYF. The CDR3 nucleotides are TGTGCCAGCAGCTTAGGGGGAATGAGCACGACAGATACGCAGTATTTT.

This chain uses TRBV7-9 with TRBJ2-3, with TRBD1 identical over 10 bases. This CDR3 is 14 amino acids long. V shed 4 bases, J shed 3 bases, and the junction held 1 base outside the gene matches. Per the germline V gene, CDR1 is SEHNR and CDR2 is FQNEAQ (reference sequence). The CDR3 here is CASSWTGGTDTQYF. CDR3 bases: TGTGCCAGCAGCTGGACAGGGGGAACAGATACGCAGTATTTT.

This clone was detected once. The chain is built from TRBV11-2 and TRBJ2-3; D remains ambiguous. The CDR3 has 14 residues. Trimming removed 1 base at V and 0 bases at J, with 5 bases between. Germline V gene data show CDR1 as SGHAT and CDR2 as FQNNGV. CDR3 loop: CASSLVLSTDTQYF. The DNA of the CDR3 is TGTGCCAGCAGCTTAGTCCTTAGCACAGATACGCAGTATTTT.

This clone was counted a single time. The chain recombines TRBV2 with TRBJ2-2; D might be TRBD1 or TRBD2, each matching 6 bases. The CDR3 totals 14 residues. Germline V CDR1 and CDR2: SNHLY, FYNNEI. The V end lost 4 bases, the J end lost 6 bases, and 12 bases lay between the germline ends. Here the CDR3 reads CASSGGAVAGELFF. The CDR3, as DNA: TGTGCCAGCAGTGGGGGGGCCGTCGCCGGGGAGCTGTTTTTT.

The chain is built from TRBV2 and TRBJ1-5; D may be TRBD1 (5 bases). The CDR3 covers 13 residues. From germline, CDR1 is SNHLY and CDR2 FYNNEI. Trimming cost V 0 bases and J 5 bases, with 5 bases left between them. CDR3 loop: CASSEARDQPQHF. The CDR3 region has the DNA TGTGCCAGCAGTGAAGCCAGGGATCAGCCCCAGCATTTT.

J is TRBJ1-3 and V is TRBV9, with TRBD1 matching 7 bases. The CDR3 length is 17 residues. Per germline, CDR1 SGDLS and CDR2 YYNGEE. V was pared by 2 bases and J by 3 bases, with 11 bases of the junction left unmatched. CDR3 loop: CASSVSAGTDFGNTIYF. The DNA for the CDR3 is TGTGCCAGCAGCGTGTCAGCCGGGACAGACTTTGGAAACACCATATATTTT.

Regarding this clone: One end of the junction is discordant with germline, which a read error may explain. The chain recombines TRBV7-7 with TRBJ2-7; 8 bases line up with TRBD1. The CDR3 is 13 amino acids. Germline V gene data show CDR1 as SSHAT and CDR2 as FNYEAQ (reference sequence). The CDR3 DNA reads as TGTGCTAGCAGCCAGGACAGGGCCTACGAGCAGTACTTC. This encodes CASSQDRAYEQYF.

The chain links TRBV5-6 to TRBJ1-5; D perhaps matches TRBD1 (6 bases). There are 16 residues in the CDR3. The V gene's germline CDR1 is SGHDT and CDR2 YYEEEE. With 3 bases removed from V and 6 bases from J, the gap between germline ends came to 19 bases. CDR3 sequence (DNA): TGTGCCAGCAGCTGGAGGGCGGGGGGCGTCGGTCAGCCCCAGCATTTT. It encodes CASSWRAGGVGQPQHF.

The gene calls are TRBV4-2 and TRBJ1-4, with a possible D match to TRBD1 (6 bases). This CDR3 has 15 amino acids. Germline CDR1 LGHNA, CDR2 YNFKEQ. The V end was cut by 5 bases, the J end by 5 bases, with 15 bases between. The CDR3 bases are TGTGCCAGCAGCGAAAGTACAGGGAGGAATGAAAAACTGTTTTTT. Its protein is CASSESTGRNEKLFF.

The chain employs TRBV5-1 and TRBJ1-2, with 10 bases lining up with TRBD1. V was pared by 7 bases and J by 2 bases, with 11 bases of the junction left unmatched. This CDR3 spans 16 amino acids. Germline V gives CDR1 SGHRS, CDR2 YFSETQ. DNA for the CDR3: TGCGCCAGCGCTGCCTCCGGGACAGGGGAAAACTATGGCTACACCTTC. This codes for CASAASGTGENYGYTF.

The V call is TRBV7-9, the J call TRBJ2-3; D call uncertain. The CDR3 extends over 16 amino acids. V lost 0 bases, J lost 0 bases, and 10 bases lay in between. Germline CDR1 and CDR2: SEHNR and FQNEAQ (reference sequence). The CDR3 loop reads CASSLAYLPSTDTQYF. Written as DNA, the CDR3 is TGTGCCAGCAGCTTAGCGTACCTACCCAGCACAGATACGCAGTATTTT.

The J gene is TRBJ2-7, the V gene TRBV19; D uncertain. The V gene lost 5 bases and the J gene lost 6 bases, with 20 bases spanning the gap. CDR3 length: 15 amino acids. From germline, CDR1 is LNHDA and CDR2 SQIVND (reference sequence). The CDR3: CASSPSARSPGEQYF. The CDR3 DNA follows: TGTGCCAGTAGTCCGTCGGCTAGATCTCCGGGCGAGCAGTACTTC. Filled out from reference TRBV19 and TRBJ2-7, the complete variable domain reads DGGITQSPKYLFRKEGQNVTLSCEQNLNHDAMYWYRQDPGQGLRLIYYSQIVNDFQKGDIAEGYSVSREKKESFPLTVTSAQKNPTAFYLCASSPSARSPGEQYFGPGTRLTVT.

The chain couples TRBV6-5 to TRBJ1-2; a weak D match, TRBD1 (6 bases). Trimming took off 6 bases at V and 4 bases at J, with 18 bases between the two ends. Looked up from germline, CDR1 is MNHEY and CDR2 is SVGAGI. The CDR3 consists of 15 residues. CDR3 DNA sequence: TGTGCCAGCAGCCGCCCTCCGGGGGCGGGCTATGGCTACACCTTC. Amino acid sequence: CASSRPPGAGYGYTF.